What follows are 24 T cell receptor beta chains derived from one specimen sequenced in a study of T cells after yellow fever vaccination. MiXCR, applied by TCRdb to the 5' RACE reads, yields one record per CDR3 protein. This sample has some 350,000 distinct CDR3 sequences, with 8.7% found just once. The input for sequencing was PBMCs, taken on the day of the first yellow fever vaccination. The receptors were gathered from a man younger than 35 who received the YFV17D yellow fever vaccine.

This clonotype was counted a few times. J is TRBJ2-5 and V is TRBV20-1; 10 nucleotides align to TRBD2. Trimming at V came to 3 bases and at J to 5 bases, leaving 6 bases not matched to a gene. Germline V gene lookup returns CDR1 DFQATT and CDR2 SNEGSKA (reference sequence). This CDR3 region has 14 residues. CDR3 coding DNA: TGCAGTGCTAGGGAAGCGGGGGGGTATGAGACCCAGTACTTC. Translation: CSAREAGGYETQYF.

A few counts support this clonotype. This rearrangement joins TRBV25-1 to TRBJ1-1; possible D gene TRBD1, 6 bases. The germline V gene has CDR1 MGHDK and CDR2 SYGVNS. The ends were cut back, 3 bases at V and 5 bases at J, with 16 bases in the middle. CDR3 length: 15 amino acids. The CDR3 loop reads CASSDSTGGWTEAFF. As DNA, the CDR3 is TGTGCCAGCAGTGACTCAACGGGGGGCTGGACTGAAGCTTTCTTT.

This chain connects TRBV12-3 or TRBV12-4 to TRBJ1-5; 7 nucleotides line up with TRBD1. The CDR3 totals 16 residues. Germline trimming cut 0 bases from V and 7 bases from J; bases unmatched to any gene: 9. CDR3 amino acids: CASSLATQGMGQPQHF. As DNA, the CDR3 is TGTGCCAGCAGTTTAGCCACACAGGGGATGGGACAGCCCCAGCATTTT.

The CDR3 DNA reads TGCAGTGCCATCCCAGGGACGGGGCTCCAAGAGACCCAGTACTTC. This gives the protein CSAIPGTGLQETQYF. This chain links TRBV20-1 with TRBJ2-5; D tentatively reads TRBD1 or TRBD2 (5 bases each). Germline values: CDR1 DFQATT, CDR2 SNEGSKA (reference sequence). V lost 6 bases to trimming and J lost 1 base, with 18 bases between them. The CDR3 covers 15 residues.

This clonotype was found a few times. V gene TRBV12-3 or TRBV12-4 combines with J gene TRBJ1-3, with 10 bases that match TRBD1. The CDR3 contains 14 residues. Unmatched junction bases numbered 6, after V lost 5 bases and J lost 8 bases. As DNA, the CDR3 is TGTGCCAGCAGTCCCACCGGGACAGGGGACACCATATATTTT. It translates to CASSPTGTGDTIYF.

The sample holds a few counts of this clonotype. The V gene is TRBV7-3, the J gene TRBJ2-3, with D hard to call. The V end lost 0 bases, the J end lost 4 bases, and 8 bases lay between the germline ends. In germline, CDR1 is SGHTA, CDR2 FQGTGA. The CDR3 length is 14 residues. The CDR3 sequence is CASSLTRWSDTQYF. The CDR3 nucleotides read TGTGCCAGCAGCTTAACCCGCTGGTCAGATACGCAGTATTTT.

In regard to this clonotype: Being one base from a much bigger clone, this may be a read error. The rearrangement links TRBV20-1 to TRBJ2-2, with 7 bases identical to TRBD1. Trimming removed 0 bases from V and 3 bases from J; junction bases left unmatched: 1. The CDR3 runs 14 residues. The germline CDR1 and CDR2 sequences are DFQATT and SNEGSKA (reference sequence). As DNA, the CDR3 is TGCAGTGCTAGAGATCAGGGGGACACCGGGGAGCTGTTTTTT. It translates to CSARDQGDTGELFF.

The rearrangement links TRBV29-1 to TRBJ1-2; possibly TRBD1 for D (5 bases). This CDR3 comprises 12 residues. CDR1 and CDR2 from the germline V gene are SQVTM and ANQGSEA. V was clipped by 7 bases and J by 0 bases, with 9 bases between them. CDR3 sequence: CSAGTANYGYTF. The CDR3, as DNA: TGCAGCGCCGGGACGGCTAACTATGGCTACACCTTC. The full variable domain, its missing parts supplied by reference TRBV29-1 and TRBJ1-2, is SAVISQKPSRDICQRGTSLTIQCQVDSQVTMMFWYRQQPGQSLTLIATANQGSEATYESGFVIDKFPISRPNLTFSTLTVSNMSPEDSSIYLCSAGTANYGYTFGSGTRLTVV.

V usage is TRBV7-2 and J usage is TRBJ2-1; D is uncertain. Trimming pared 1 base from V and 3 bases from J, leaving 10 bases between. The CDR3 extends over 15 amino acids. Per germline, CDR1 SGHTA and CDR2 FQGNSA. Here the CDR3 reads CASSLDRLVYNEQFF. For the CDR3, the DNA is TGTGCCAGCAGCTTAGACCGGCTCGTCTACAATGAGCAGTTCTTC.

The V gene is TRBV27, the J gene TRBJ1-5; tentatively, D is TRBD1 (5 bases). The V end lost 4 bases, the J end lost 3 bases, and 10 bases lay between the germline ends. The CDR3 runs 14 residues. CDR1 and CDR2 from the germline V gene are MNHEY and SMNVEV (reference sequence). In nucleotides, the CDR3 is TGTGCCAGCAGTTCTGCAGGGCCCAATCAGCCCCAGCATTTT. This gives the protein CASSSAGPNQPQHF.

The chain couples TRBV10-3 to TRBJ2-3; possibly TRBD1 for D (6 bases). Germline CDR1 reads ENHRY; CDR2 reads SYGVKD. The V end was cut by 2 bases, the J end by 11 bases, with 14 bases between. This CDR3 has 13 amino acids. CDR3 DNA sequence: TGTGCCATCAGTGAGGTACAGGGATGGGGGCAGTATTTT. This sequence encodes CAISEVQGWGQYF.

In its sample, this clonotype was seen many times. The CDR3 DNA sequence: TGCAGTGGGGGACTAGCGGGGGCAGATACGCAGTATTTT. It is translated as CSGGLAGADTQYF. The rearrangement joins TRBV20-1 to TRBJ2-3; 14 bases are shared with TRBD2. CDR3 length equals 13 residues. The germline gives CDR1 DFQATT, CDR2 SNEGSKA (reference sequence). V dropped 7 bases and J dropped 4; count of bases not matched to a gene: 1.

This sequence joins TRBV6-5 and TRBJ2-2; 7 positions agree with TRBD2. J lost 4 bases, V lost 1 base, and 3 bases had no gene match. Germline V gene data show CDR1 as MNHEY and CDR2 as SVGAGI. The CDR3 spans 15 residues. This chain's CDR3 is CASSYWGGGTGELFF. CDR3 coding DNA: TGTGCCAGCAGTTACTGGGGGGGGGGCACCGGGGAGCTGTTTTTT.

Only a few counts were recorded for this clonotype. The gene calls are TRBV29-1 and TRBJ1-2; 8 bases agree with TRBD1. Trimming at V came to 7 bases and at J to 5 bases, leaving 9 bases not matched to a gene. Germline-derived CDR1 and CDR2 are SQVTM and ANQGSEA. The CDR3 runs to 13 residues. The CDR3 is CSGGTGGLYGYTF. The CDR3 DNA follows: TGCAGCGGGGGGACAGGAGGACTATATGGCTACACCTTC.

This clonotype has only a few counts. J is TRBJ2-7 and V is TRBV12-3 or TRBV12-4, with 8 nucleotides matching TRBD1. This CDR3 has 13 amino acids. The junction had 5 bases not matched to a gene; V was cut back by 6 bases and J by 4 bases. CDR3 in DNA: TGTGCCAGCAGCCCGGACAGGGTTTACGAGCAGTACGTC. Translation gives CASSPDRVYEQYV.

This clonotype was counted between two and nine times. The V and J genes are TRBV2 and TRBJ2-3; tentative D call: TRBD1 (6 bases). Germline values: CDR1 SNHLY, CDR2 FYNNEI. Trimming took off 10 bases at V and 0 bases at J, with 20 bases between the two ends. This CDR3 is 16 amino acids long. The CDR3 nucleotides read TGTGCCACCTCATCGGGACAAATCACTAGCACAGATACGCAGTATTTT. This translates into CATSSGQITSTDTQYF.

V and J are TRBV7-3 and TRBJ2-3; D unresolved. Trimming removed 2 bases from V and 6 bases from J, with 12 bases in between. Germline loops: CDR1 SGHTA, CDR2 FQGTGA. The CDR3 loop spans 14 amino acids. The CDR3 DNA follows: TGTGCCAGCAGCTTATTACCGCGAGCGGATACGCAGTATTTT. Its translation: CASSLLPRADTQYF. Based on the CDR3 plus reference TRBV7-3 and TRBJ2-3, the full variable domain is GAGVSQTPSNKVTEKGKYVELRCDPISGHTALYWYRQSLGQGPEFLIYFQGTGAADDSGLPNDRFFAVRPEGSVSTLKIQRTERGDSAVYLCASSLLPRADTQYFGPGTRLTVL.

This clonotype has just a few counts. V gene TRBV6-5 combines with J gene TRBJ2-2; D call uncertain. Germline CDR1 and CDR2: MNHEY and SVGAGI. V was clipped by 3 bases and J by 6 bases, with 2 bases between them. This CDR3 region has 11 residues. CDR3 in DNA: TGTGCCAGCAGTTATGCCGGGGAGCTGTTTTTT. The encoded protein is CASSYAGELFF.

This clonotype was counted many times. The CDR3 nucleotides are TGTGCCAGCGAATCCACAGGGCAAAACACTGAAGCTTTCTTT. Translated, it gives CASESTGQNTEAFF. The gene calls are TRBV6-2 or TRBV6-3 and TRBJ1-1, with D possibly being TRBD1 (6 bases). The CDR3 has 14 residues. The ends were cut back, 8 bases at V and 2 bases at J, with 15 bases in the middle. CDR1 is MNHEY and CDR2 is SVGEGT in the germline V gene.

The rearrangement joins TRBV2 to TRBJ2-5; D might be TRBD1 or TRBD2, each matching 5 bases. This CDR3 contains 13 residues. The germline V gene encodes CDR1 SNHLY and CDR2 FYNNEI. V shed 6 bases and J shed 2 bases, with 10 bases lying between them. The CDR3 spells CASRGDGQETQYF. The CDR3 bases are TGTGCCAGCAGAGGGGACGGACAAGAGACCCAGTACTTC.

A remark on this clonotype: Relative to the germline gene, one junction end is altered; a read error may explain this. The chain joins TRBV5-1 to TRBJ2-5, with a possible D match to TRBD1 (5 bases). CDR3 size: 17 residues. CDR1 and CDR2 from the germline V gene are SGHRS and YFSETQ. The CDR3 DNA follows: TGCGCCAGCAGCTTGAACGGTGAAGGGGCTAGAAAAGAGTCCCAGTACTTC. Translating it yields CASSLNGEGARKESQYF.

The V call is TRBV12-3 or TRBV12-4, the J call TRBJ2-5; possibly TRBD1 for D (7 bases). The CDR3 is made up of 15 amino acids. Trimming pared 5 bases from V and 1 base from J, leaving 14 bases between. In DNA, the CDR3 is TGTGCCAGCAGTCGTGGAGGGGGCCTCCAAGAGACCCAGTACTTC. Translation gives CASSRGGGLQETQYF.

This clonotype showed up many times. The chain carries TRBV11-2 and TRBJ2-1; 11 nucleotides match TRBD1. This CDR3 is built from 13 residues. Germline CDR1 SGHAT, CDR2 FQNNGV. J gave up 9 bases and V 4 bases, and 2 bases lay outside the gene matches. In DNA, the CDR3 is TGTGCCAGCAGCTCGGGACAGGGGGTTGAGCAGTTCTTC. It translates to CASSSGQGVEQFF.

The V gene is TRBV10-3, the J gene TRBJ2-7; 10 positions match TRBD2. The CDR3 sequence is 15 residues long. J gave up 4 bases and V 0 bases, and 3 bases lay outside the gene matches. Per germline, CDR1 ENHRY and CDR2 SYGVKD. The DNA for the CDR3 is TGTGCCATCAGTGAGTCAGGGACTAGCGCTTACGAGCAGTACTTC. Translated, it gives CAISESGTSAYEQYF.